The 19 T cell receptor beta chains below all came from one sample that was sequenced in a study of circulating and synovial CD4+ cells in juvenile arthritis. Using immunoSEQ multiplex PCR, the repertoire was profiled, and TCRdb retains in-frame clones only, with some absent. The sample has 15,000 to 20,000 clones, around 91% seen once. The source material was CD4+ T cells from blood. The receptors were sampled from a human donor with juvenile idiopathic arthritis.

The chain combines TRBV29-1 with TRBJ1-1; the match to TRBD1 covers 9 bases. V lost 2 bases and J lost 5; bases outside the gene matches: 3. Germline V lookup: CDR1 SQVTM, CDR2 ANQGSEA. The CDR3 is made up of 13 amino acids. In DNA form, the CDR3 reads TGCAGCGTTGAAAACAGGGGGCGGACTGAAGCTTTCTTT. Protein product: CSVENRGRTEAFF.

The genes are TRBV27 and TRBJ2-3; a weak D match, TRBD1 (6 bases). The CDR3 spans 15 residues. V gave up 6 bases and J gave up 1 base, with 14 bases separating them. In germline, CDR1 is MNHEY, CDR2 SMNVEV (reference sequence). CDR3 DNA sequence: TGTGCCAGCAGGTGGGAAGGGGGTGGCACAGATACGCAGTATTTT. Residues: CASRWEGGGTDTQYF.

The J gene is TRBJ2-3, the V gene TRBV6-5; tentative D call: TRBD1 (6 bases). Germline values: CDR1 MNHEY, CDR2 SVGAGI. The CDR3 is made up of 15 amino acids. Deletions cut 6 bases from V and 4 bases from J, with 17 bases between. DNA of the CDR3: TGTGCCAGCAGGCTAACAGGGACCATCGCAGATACGCAGTATTTT. Its protein product is CASRLTGTIADTQYF.

The chain links TRBV29-1 to TRBJ1-4, with 7 positions matching TRBD1. The junction had 3 bases not matched to a gene; V was cut back by 3 bases and J by 5 bases. In germline, CDR1 is SQVTM, CDR2 ANQGSEA. CDR3 length: 13 residues. Here the CDR3 reads CSVDVQGNEKLFF. As DNA, the CDR3 is TGCAGCGTTGACGTACAGGGGAATGAAAAACTGTTTTTT. Combining the CDR3 with reference TRBV29-1 and TRBJ1-4 gives the whole variable domain SAVISQKPSRDICQRGTSLTIQCQVDSQVTMMFWYRQQPGQSLTLIATANQGSEATYESGFVIDKFPISRPNLTFSTLTVSNMSPEDSSIYLCSVDVQGNEKLFFGSGTQLSVL.

The V gene is TRBV18, the J gene TRBJ2-3; TRBD2 matches at 7 bases. The germline CDR1 and CDR2 sequences are KGHSH and LQKENI. V dropped 3 bases and J dropped 4; count of bases not matched to a gene: 7. CDR3 length equals 15 residues. The CDR3 sequence is CASSPRPSGADTQYF. CDR3 nucleotides: TGTGCCAGCTCACCCCGCCCTAGCGGAGCAGATACGCAGTATTTT. Full variable domain (outside the CDR3, taken from reference TRBV18 and TRBJ2-3): NAGVMQNPRHLVRRRGQEARLRCSPMKGHSHVYWYRQLPEEGLKFMVYLQKENIIDESGMPKERFSAEFPKEGPSILRIQQVVRGDSAAYFCASSPRPSGADTQYFGPGTRLTVL.

The chain employs TRBV5-4 and TRBJ2-7; 12 bases line up with TRBD2. This CDR3 comprises 15 residues. From germline, CDR1 is SGHNT and CDR2 YYREEE (reference sequence). V gave up 0 bases and J gave up 8 bases; unmatched junction bases: 6. The CDR3 here is CASSLGTSGIVKQYF. CDR3 coding DNA: TGTGCCAGCAGCTTGGGGACTAGCGGGATAGTAAAGCAGTACTTC.

The chain employs TRBV5-1 and TRBJ2-3; 11 bases are shared with TRBD1. The CDR3 spans 16 residues. CDR1 and CDR2 (germline): SGHRS, YFSETQ. V shed 0 bases and J 6 bases; nucleotides not matched to a gene: 6. The CDR3 protein is CASSLDRTGGSDTQYF. The CDR3 region has the DNA TGCGCCAGCAGCTTGGATAGGACAGGGGGCTCGGATACGCAGTATTTT.

The count of this clone is one. This chain connects TRBV27 to TRBJ2-7, with unresolved D. The germline gives CDR1 MNHEY, CDR2 SMNVEV (reference sequence). V gave up 4 bases and J gave up 1 base, with 2 bases separating them. The CDR3 is made up of 11 amino acids. The CDR3 region has the DNA TGTGCCAGCAGTTCTTCCTACGAGCAGTACTTC. Translation: CASSSSYEQYF.

V usage is TRBV28 and J usage is TRBJ2-1; no firm D call. This CDR3 comprises 15 residues. Trimming removed 2 bases at V and 5 bases at J, with 13 bases between. The V gene's germline CDR1 is MDHEN and CDR2 SYDVKM. The CDR3 loop reads CASSLMVFENNEQFF. Written as DNA, the CDR3 is TGTGCCAGCAGTTTAATGGTCTTTGAGAACAATGAGCAGTTCTTC.

The rearrangement uses TRBV9 and TRBJ2-3, with TRBD2 as a possible D gene (7 bases). Germline CDR1 reads SGDLS; CDR2 reads YYNGEE. V gave up 7 bases and J gave up 2 bases, with 14 bases separating them. CDR3 length: 14 amino acids. This CDR3 is CASGGGRHTDTQYF. CDR3 nucleotide sequence: TGTGCCAGCGGGGGCGGGAGACACACAGATACGCAGTATTTT.

The V gene is TRBV6-5, the J gene TRBJ1-1; TRBD1 agrees at 8 bases. Germline values: CDR1 MNHEY, CDR2 SVGAGI. V shed 8 bases and J 10 bases; nucleotides not matched to a gene: 6. The CDR3 loop spans 11 amino acids. CDR3 region: CASGRQGRAFF. The DNA of the CDR3 is TGTGCCAGCGGAAGACAGGGGCGAGCTTTCTTT.

This chain links TRBV15 with TRBJ1-5; TRBD1 might be the D (5 bases). The CDR3 has 12 residues. Trimming took 2 bases from V and 14 from J, leaving 13 bases between them. The germline V gene encodes CDR1 LNHNV and CDR2 YYDKDF (reference sequence). In DNA, the CDR3 is TGTGCCACCAGCAGATACCAGGGTGGTGAGCATTTT. Protein: CATSRYQGGEHF.

The rearrangement joins TRBV7-3 to TRBJ2-1; the D is unclear. V lost 2 bases, J lost 5 bases, and 7 bases lay in between. Germline V gene data show CDR1 as SGHTA and CDR2 as FQGTGA. The CDR3 totals 13 residues. In DNA form, the CDR3 reads TGTGCCAGCAGCTTATTACCAGACAATGAGCAGTTCTTC. Amino acid sequence: CASSLLPDNEQFF. The full variable domain, rest sourced from reference TRBV7-3 and TRBJ2-1, is GAGVSQTPSNKVTEKGKYVELRCDPISGHTALYWYRQSLGQGPEFLIYFQGTGAADDSGLPNDRFFAVRPEGSVSTLKIQRTERGDSAVYLCASSLLPDNEQFFGPGTRLTVL.

This clone turned up a few times. The rearrangement uses TRBV29-1 and TRBJ1-1; D uncertain. The length of the CDR3 is 12 residues. The V and J ends lost 7 bases and 1 base respectively, with 10 bases between them. The germline V gene encodes CDR1 SQVTM and CDR2 ANQGSEA. The CDR3 reads CSGSVSNTEAFF. The CDR3 bases are TGCAGCGGCTCAGTCTCGAACACTGAAGCTTTCTTT.

The chain combines TRBV28 with TRBJ1-1, with a weak D call TRBD1 (6 bases). The V end lost 6 bases, the J end lost 1 base, and 12 bases lay between the germline ends. Germline V CDR1 and CDR2: MDHEN, SYDVKM. This CDR3 is 14 amino acids long. The CDR3 region has the DNA TGTGCCAGCAGGCCAGGGGATCGGAACACTGAAGCTTTCTTT. The encoded protein is CASRPGDRNTEAFF.

The V and J genes are TRBV27 and TRBJ2-1, with 9 bases aligning to TRBD1. Trimming cost V 5 bases and J 6 bases; bases outside gene matches: 14. CDR3 size: 17 residues. Germline V gives CDR1 MNHEY, CDR2 SMNVEV (reference sequence). The CDR3 loop is CASSAPQGAYRSNEQFF. In nucleotides, the CDR3 is TGTGCCAGCAGTGCCCCACAGGGGGCATATCGCAGCAATGAGCAGTTCTTC.

The chain has TRBV10-3 and TRBJ2-2, with 7 bases that match TRBD1. In germline, CDR1 is ENHRY, CDR2 SYGVKD. The trim removed 3 bases at V and 2 bases at J, leaving 3 bases unmatched. This CDR3 has 15 amino acids. As DNA, the CDR3 is TGTGCCATCAGTGACCGACAGGGAAACACCGGGGAGCTGTTTTTT. As protein: CAISDRQGNTGELFF.

The chain combines TRBV5-4 with TRBJ1-1; possibly TRBD1 for D (5 bases). The CDR3 length is 12 residues. Trimming took 4 bases from V and 4 from J, leaving 8 bases between them. Germline CDR1 and CDR2: SGHNT and YYREEE (reference sequence). The CDR3 loop is CASSPQGTEAFF. In DNA form, the CDR3 reads TGTGCCAGCAGCCCTCAGGGCACTGAAGCTTTCTTT.

V and J are TRBV9 and TRBJ2-5; 7 nucleotides agree with TRBD1. The CDR3 has 14 amino acids. CDR1 is SGDLS, CDR2 YYNGEE, per germline. J gave up 5 bases and V 2 bases, and 6 bases lay outside the gene matches. CDR3: CASSVEGAGETQYF. CDR3 coding DNA: TGTGCCAGCAGCGTCGAGGGGGCCGGGGAGACCCAGTACTTC.